Included here is one TCR beta chain sequence, with context. Germline V gene lookup returns CDR1 SGHDT and CDR2 YYEEEE. The length of the CDR3 is 12 residues. Deletions cut 0 bases from V and 3 bases from J, with 3 bases between. The data are from a study of T cell changes during pregnancy in multiple sclerosis. Method: immunoSEQ multiplex PCR; TCRdb's copy keeps in-frame clones and lacks some. The sample yields roughly 38,000 clones, approximately 89% seen once. Sequenced here: CD4+ T cells from peripheral blood mononuclear cells, sampled in the second trimester of pregnancy. The chain employs TRBV5-6 and TRBJ2-5; D ambiguous. This TCR was recovered from a female donor in good health, enrolled as a control in a pregnancy study. The CDR3 DNA follows: TGTGCCAGCAGCTTGGTAAAAGAGACCCAGTACTTC. Its protein product is CASSLVKETQYF.